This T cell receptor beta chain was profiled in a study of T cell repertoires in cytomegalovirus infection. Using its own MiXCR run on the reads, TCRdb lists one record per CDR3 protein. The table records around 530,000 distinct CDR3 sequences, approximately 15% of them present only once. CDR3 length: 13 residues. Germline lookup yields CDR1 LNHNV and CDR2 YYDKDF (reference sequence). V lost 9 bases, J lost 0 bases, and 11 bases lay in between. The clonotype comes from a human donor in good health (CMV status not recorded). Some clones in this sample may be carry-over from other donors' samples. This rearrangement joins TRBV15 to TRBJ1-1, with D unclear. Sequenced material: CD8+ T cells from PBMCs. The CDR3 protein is CATTLRVNTEAFF. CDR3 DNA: TGTGCCACTACCTTACGGGTGAACACTGAAGCTTTCTTT.